This T cell receptor (beta chain) was recovered during a study of beta chain features in type 1 diabetes. Study-level information: When patients were set against healthy donors, age, gender and cell yields were similar. Summed over all samples, the examined sorted cells came to roughly 110,000,000. Study-wide results and limits: Because the template was cDNA, high-expressing cells might be over-represented. All four CD4+ subsets of Type 1 diabetes patients contained TCRB CDR3s that were moderately but significantly shorter.

Expressed TCRB transcripts got sequenced, as all isolated RNA was reverse transcribed. Repertoires were generated with immunoSEQ multiplex PCR, while TCRdb's copy carries only in-frame clones and drops some. The sample holds over 40,000 clones; about 66% are singletons and the top ten take around 2.1%. This clone showed up just once. What it binds is not known. CDR3 length equals 15 residues. Germline CDR1 is SEHNR and CDR2 is FQNEAQ (reference sequence). V dropped 5 bases and J dropped 5; count of bases not matched to a gene: 5. Sorting based on CD45RO/CCR7/CD25/CD127/CD95/CD27 separated CD4+ naive, central memory, regulatory and stem cell-like memory cells.

Sequenced sample: Tregs from blood. This chain connects TRBV7-9 to TRBJ2-3; TRBD2 matches at 12 bases. This TCR was recovered from a woman aged 18-29 years with type 1 diabetes. This CDR3 reads CASSPSTSGRDTQYF. For the CDR3, the DNA is TGTGCCAGCAGCCCATCGACTAGCGGGAGAGATACGCAGTATTTT. Full variable domain (outside the CDR3, taken from reference TRBV7-9 and TRBJ2-3): DTGVSQNPRHKITKRGQNVTFRCDPISEHNRLYWYRQTLGQGPEFLTYFQNEAQLEKSRLLSDRFSAERPKGSFSTLEIQRTEQGDSAMYLCASSPSTSGRDTQYFGPGTRLTVL.